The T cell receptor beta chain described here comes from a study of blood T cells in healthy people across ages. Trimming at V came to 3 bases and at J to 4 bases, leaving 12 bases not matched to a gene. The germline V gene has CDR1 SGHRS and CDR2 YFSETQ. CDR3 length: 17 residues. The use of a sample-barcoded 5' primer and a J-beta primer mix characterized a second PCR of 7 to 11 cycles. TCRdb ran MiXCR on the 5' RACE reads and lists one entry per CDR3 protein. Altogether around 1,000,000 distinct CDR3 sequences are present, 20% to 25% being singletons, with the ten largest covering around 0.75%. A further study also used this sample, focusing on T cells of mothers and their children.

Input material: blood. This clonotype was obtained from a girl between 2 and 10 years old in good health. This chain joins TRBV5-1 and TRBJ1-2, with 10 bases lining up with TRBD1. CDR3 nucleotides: TGCGCCAGCAGCTCGGGGGACAGGGGAAGACTCGGCTATGGCTACACCTTC. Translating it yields CASSSGDRGRLGYGYTF.